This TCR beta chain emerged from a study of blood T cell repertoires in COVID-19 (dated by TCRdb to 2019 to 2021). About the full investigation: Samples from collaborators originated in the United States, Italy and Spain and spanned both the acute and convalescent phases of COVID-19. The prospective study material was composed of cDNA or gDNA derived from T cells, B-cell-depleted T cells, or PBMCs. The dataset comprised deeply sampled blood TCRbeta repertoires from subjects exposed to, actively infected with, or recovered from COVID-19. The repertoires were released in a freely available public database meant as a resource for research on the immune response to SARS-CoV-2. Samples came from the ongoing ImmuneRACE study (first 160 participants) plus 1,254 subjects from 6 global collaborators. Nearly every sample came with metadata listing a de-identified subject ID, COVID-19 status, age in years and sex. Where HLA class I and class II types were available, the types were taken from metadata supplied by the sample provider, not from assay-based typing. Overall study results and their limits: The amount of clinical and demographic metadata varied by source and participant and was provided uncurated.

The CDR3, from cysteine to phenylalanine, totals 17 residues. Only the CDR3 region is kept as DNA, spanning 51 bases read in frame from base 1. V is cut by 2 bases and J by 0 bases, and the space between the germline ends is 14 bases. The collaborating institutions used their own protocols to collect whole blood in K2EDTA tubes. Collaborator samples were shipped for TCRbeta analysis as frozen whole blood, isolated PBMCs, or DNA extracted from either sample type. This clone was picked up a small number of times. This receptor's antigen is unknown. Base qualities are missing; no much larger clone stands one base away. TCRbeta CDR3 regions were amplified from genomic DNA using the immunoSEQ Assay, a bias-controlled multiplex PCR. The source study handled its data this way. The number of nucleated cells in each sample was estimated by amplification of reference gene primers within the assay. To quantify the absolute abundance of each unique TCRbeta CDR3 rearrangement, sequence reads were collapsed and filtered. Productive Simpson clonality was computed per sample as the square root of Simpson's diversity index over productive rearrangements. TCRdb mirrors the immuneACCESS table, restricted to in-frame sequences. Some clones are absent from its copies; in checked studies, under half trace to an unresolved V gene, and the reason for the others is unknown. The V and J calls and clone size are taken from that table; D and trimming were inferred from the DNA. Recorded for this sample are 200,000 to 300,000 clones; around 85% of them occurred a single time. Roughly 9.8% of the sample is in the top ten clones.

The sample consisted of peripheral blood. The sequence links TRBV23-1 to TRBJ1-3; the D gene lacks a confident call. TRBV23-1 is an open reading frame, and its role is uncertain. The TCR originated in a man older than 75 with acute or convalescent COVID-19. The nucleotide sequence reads TGCGCCAGCAGTCAAGGTGACACCCTGAGCTCTGGAAACACCATATATTTT. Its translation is CASSQGDTLSSGNTIYF.